A selection of T cell receptor beta chains follows, all from one sample in a study of molecular identifiers for immune sequencing clone quantification. TCRdb reprocessed the PCR reads with MiXCR, giving one entry per CDR3 protein. The sample shows hundreds of thousands of distinct CDR3 sequences, around 25% of them seen only once. The material sequenced was naive CD8+ T cells from blood, with Jurkat cell RNA spiked in. The source of these receptors is a human donor in good health. Some libraries in this study had Jurkat cell RNA spiked in. Each CDR3 is given with its conserved first and last residue. D genes are given only for firm matches. For some rows the clone size is stated as once, few or many, or as a class when expanded; others skip it.

d_gene	abundance	v_gene	j_gene	CDR3aa	CDR3nt
-	-	TRBV12-3/TRBV12-4	TRBJ1-4	CASSTWGAWTEKLFF	TGTGCCAGCAGTACCTGGGGAGCCTGGACTGAAAAACTGTTTTTT
-	-	TRBV29-1	TRBJ2-7	CSVEGLENYEQYF	TGCAGCGTTGAAGGTCTAGAGAATTACGAGCAGTACTTC
-	-	TRBV6-1	TRBJ1-4	CASSEWRQVSLLFF	TGTGCCAGCAGTGAATGGCGGCAGGTATCCTTGCTGTTTTTT
-	-	TRBV20-1	TRBJ2-3	CKGGLRTDTQYF	TGCAAAGGTGGGCTTCGCACAGATACGCAGTATTTT
-	-	TRBV6-5	TRBJ2-7	CARNPRYEQYF	TGTGCCAGGAACCCCAGATACGAGCAGTACTTC
-	-	TRBV12-3/TRBV12-4	TRBJ2-7	CASSDLGLTSSYEQYF	TGTGCCAGCAGTGACCTAGGGCTGACGTCCTCCTACGAGCAGTACTTC
-	-	TRBV3-1	TRBJ1-4	CASSPKVQVANEKLFF	TGTGCCAGCAGCCCCAAGGTACAGGTCGCTAATGAAAAACTGTTTTTT
-	-	TRBV27	TRBJ1-3	CASSLTPGAGNTIYF	TGTGCCAGCAGTTTAACCCCAGGGGCCGGAAACACCATATATTTT
TRBD1	few	TRBV4-1	TRBJ2-5	CASSQPGQGQETQYF	TGCGCCAGCAGCCAACCGGGACAGGGACAAGAGACCCAGTACTTC
-	few	TRBV11-2	TRBJ2-2	CASSFKDSRREVGAGELFF	TGTGCCAGCAGCTTCAAGGACAGCCGGAGAGAGGTGGGGGCCGGGGAGCTGTTTTTT
-	-	TRBV7-9	TRBJ1-1	CASTLVDISYEAFF	TGTGCCAGCACCCTGGTGGACATCAGTTATGAAGCTTTCTTT
-	many	TRBV24-1	TRBJ2-3	CATSDEGDTQYF	TGTGCCACCAGTGATGAGGGAGATACGCAGTATTTT
TRBD1	many	TRBV2	TRBJ1-3	CASQEGQGAKMGNTIYF	TGTGCAAGCCAAGAGGGACAGGGGGCGAAAATGGGAAACACCATATATTTT
TRBD2	-	TRBV5-5	TRBJ2-7	CASSTSGRPAYEQYF	TGTGCCAGCAGCACTAGCGGGAGGCCCGCCTACGAGCAGTACTTC
-	many	TRBV7-6	TRBJ2-7	CASSLGGYSYEQYF	TGTGCCAGCAGCTTGGGCGGGTATAGCTACGAGCAGTACTTC
TRBD2	-	TRBV5-3	TRBJ2-7	CASSFRTSGIPEQYF	TGTGCCAGCAGCTTTCGGACTAGCGGGATTCCCGAGCAGTACTTC
-	few	TRBV4-1	TRBJ2-7	CASSQEAKGVYEQYF	TGCGCCAGCAGCCAAGAGGCGAAGGGGGTCTACGAGCAGTACTTC
-	-	TRBV7-6	TRBJ2-2	CASSFQGSTGELFF	TGTGCCAGCAGCTTTCAGGGGAGCACCGGGGAGCTGTTTTTT
TRBD2	many	TRBV2	TRBJ2-3	CASSVWASGPTDTQYF	TGTGCCAGCAGTGTTTGGGCTAGCGGACCCACAGATACGCAGTATTTT
-	many	TRBV7-9	TRBJ1-5	CASSSNSNQPQHF	TGTGCCAGCAGCTCTAATAGCAATCAGCCCCAGCATTTT
-	-	TRBV2	TRBJ2-3	CASSETFSGSDTQYF	TGTGCCAGCAGTGAGACGTTTTCGGGGTCAGATACGCAGTATTTT
TRBD2	many	TRBV6-6	TRBJ2-7	CASSYLAGGYEQYF	TGTGCCAGCAGTTACTTGGCGGGAGGATACGAGCAGTACTTC
-	few	TRBV6-6	TRBJ1-1	CASSFGPSPLDTEAFF	TGTGCCAGCAGTTTTGGCCCGTCACCGTTAGACACTGAAGCTTTCTTT
-	many	TRBV4-1	TRBJ2-3	CASSQIRPDTQYF	TGCGCCAGCAGCCAAATACGCCCAGATACGCAGTATTTT
-	-	TRBV20-1	TRBJ2-7	CSASSAGDYEQYF	TGCAGTGCTAGCTCCGCCGGGGATTACGAGCAGTACTTC
TRBD2	few	TRBV28	TRBJ2-5	CASLDLESGGETQYF	TGTGCCAGCCTAGATTTGGAATCGGGAGGAGAGACCCAGTACTTC
TRBD2	-	TRBV7-9	TRBJ2-7	CASSPHDWGLDVYEQYF	TGTGCCAGCAGCCCACACGATTGGGGACTAGATGTTTACGAGCAGTACTTC
-	-	TRBV21-1	TRBJ1-1	CAGSMGFHNEALF	TGTGCCGGTTCAATGGGGTTTCATAATGAAGCTCTCTTT
TRBD1	few	TRBV5-4	TRBJ1-2	CASSGGQGQPFYGYTF	TGTGCCAGCAGCGGCGGACAGGGACAACCATTCTATGGCTACACCTTC
-	-	TRBV19	TRBJ1-6	CASSIGARGISSPLHF	TGTGCCAGTAGTATCGGAGCCAGGGGTATATCGTCACCCCTCCACTTT
TRBD2	few	TRBV29-1	TRBJ2-1	CSGSLAGVNNEQFF	TGCAGCGGTTCCTTAGCGGGAGTGAACAATGAGCAGTTCTTC
-	-	TRBV30	TRBJ2-2	CAWSHVNTGELFF	TGTGCCTGGTCACACGTAAACACCGGGGAGCTGTTTTTT
-	-	TRBV30	TRBJ2-7	CAWSLGRTREQYF	TGTGCCTGGAGTCTGGGACGCACGAGGGAGCAGTACTTC
TRBD1	-	TRBV6-5	TRBJ2-5	CASTTGDRIPWETQYF	TGTGCCAGCACCACCGGGGACAGGATCCCTTGGGAGACCCAGTACTTC
TRBD2	few	TRBV6-4	TRBJ2-3	CPLAPWREGPHKTDTQYF	TGCCCCCTGGCGCCCTGGCGGGAGGGCCCCCACAAAACAGATACGCAGTATTTT
TRBD1	many	TRBV7-9	TRBJ2-3	CASSWDSPDTQYF	TGTGCCAGCAGCTGGGACAGCCCAGATACGCAGTATTTT